These T cell receptor beta chains were read from a single sample in a study of cytomegalovirus exposure and HLA in healthy donors. Assay: immunoSEQ multiplex PCR; the TCRdb copy retains only in-frame clones and omits some. The data contain 95,000 to 100,000 clones, 60% to 75% of them singletons. The material sequenced was PBMCs. These receptors were taken from a woman aged 40 to 50 in good health and CMV-seronegative. Both conserved end residues are part of each CDR3. D genes are given only for firm matches. The size of a clone is reported for some rows only, either as once, few or many, or as a class for expanded clones.

len	v_gene	abundance	j_gene	d_gene	CDR3nt	CDR3aa
15	TRBV27	NA	TRBJ2-3	TRBD2	TGTGCCAGCAGTTTAAGCGGGAGAACTACAGATACGCAGTATTTT	CASSLSGRTTDTQYF
17	TRBV28	NA	TRBJ2-7	TRBD1	TGTGCCAGCAGTTCAGGGGGCTTTCCTCAAACAGGCTACGAGCAGTACTTC	CASSSGGFPQTGYEQYF
15	TRBV27	NA	TRBJ2-1	TRBD2	TGTGCCAGCAGTCCAGGGACTAGCGGTCACAATGAGCAGTTCTTC	CASSPGTSGHNEQFF
15	TRBV7-3	NA	TRBJ2-1	TRBD2	TGTGCCAGCAGCTTGTTGGCGGGAGCGTTCAATGAGCAGTTCTTC	CASSLLAGAFNEQFF
13	TRBV13	NA	TRBJ1-2	NA	TGTGCCAGCAGCCTAGGCCGGGTCTATGGCTGCACCTTC	CASSLGRVYGCTF
16	TRBV5-4	NA	TRBJ2-7	TRBD1	TGTGCCAGCAGCACGGGAGCCGGGACAGGGAGCTACGAGCAGTACTTC	CASSTGAGTGSYEQYF
12	TRBV28	few	TRBJ2-1	NA	TGTGCCAGCAGCTCTAAAGGACGTAGGGGGTTCTTC	CASSSKGRRGFF
14	TRBV28	NA	TRBJ1-1	NA	TGTGCCAGCGGAAGACACCAGATGAACACTGAAGCTTTCTTT	CASGRHQMNTEAFF
15	TRBV5-4	NA	TRBJ2-1	NA	TGTGCCAGCAGTTCGAATGACTACACCTACAATGAGCAGTTCTTC	CASSSNDYTYNEQFF
14	TRBV2	NA	TRBJ2-1	TRBD2	TGTGCCAGCAGTTCGAGCGGGGGGGCGGATGAGCAGTTCTTC	CASSSSGGADEQFF
15	TRBV18	NA	TRBJ1-1	NA	TGTGCCAGCTCGACCCTCGGGGGGAAGAACACTGAAGCTTTCTTT	CASSTLGGKNTEAFF
14	TRBV19	NA	TRBJ2-7	TRBD1	TGTGCCAGTAGTCCCCAGGACAGGGGTTACGAGCAGTACTTC	CASSPQDRGYEQYF
13	TRBV25-1	NA	TRBJ1-1	NA	TGTGCCAGCTCTGAGCGAGTGAACACTGAAGCTTTCTTT	CASSERVNTEAFF
14	TRBV5-1	NA	TRBJ2-2	NA	TGCGCCAGCAGCTTGGATCTTAACACCGGGGAGCTGTTTTTT	CASSLDLNTGELFF
14	TRBV7-9	NA	TRBJ1-1	NA	TGTTCCAGCAGTTTAAGAGGGTCCTCCACTGAAGCTTTCTTT	CSSSLRGSSTEAFF